A selection of T cell receptor beta chains follows, all from one sample in a study of cytotoxic CD8 clonotypes in ibrutinib-treated CLL. Sequenced by immunoSEQ multiplex PCR; TCRdb stores in-frame clones only, minus some. The sample yields about 330,000 clones, 67% seen once. The sequences come from PBMCs, collected after 36 months of ibrutinib treatment. These receptors came from a human donor with chronic lymphocytic leukemia. Both conserved end residues are trimmed from each CDR3. The size field is filled for only some rows; it gives once, few, many or a size class.

NA	TRBV11-2	TRBJ1-1	ASSLVRGEAF
few	TRBV7-6	TRBJ2-6	ASTQSHVLT
NA	TRBV28	TRBJ1-2	ASSLGQKNYGYT
NA	TRBV27	TRBJ2-7	ASSPLSLGPPEQY
NA	TRBV19	TRBJ2-7	ASSRDRGYEQY
NA	TRBV27	TRBJ1-2	ASSLSPSGTSGYT
few	TRBV2	TRBJ2-5	ASSEEYQETQY
NA	TRBV29-1	TRBJ2-7	SVLPADRSGEQY
NA	TRBV10-2	TRBJ2-7	ASRRTGEAYEQY
NA	TRBV9	TRBJ2-3	ASSPRLAHTQY
NA	TRBV5-1	TRBJ1-2	ASSFTGTGSEISSGYT
NA	TRBV25-1	TRBJ2-7	ASSATGRGLYEQY
NA	TRBV11-2	TRBJ2-3	ASSGRDRDADTQY
NA	TRBV4-1	TRBJ2-7	ASSQGSFEQY
few	TRBV4-1	TRBJ1-2	ASSRGWGRGYT
NA	TRBV5-1	TRBJ2-7	ASSPSRGSSSYEQY
NA	TRBV5-1	TRBJ2-7	ASSSFGTSGYSPPYEQY
NA	TRBV5-1	TRBJ2-7	ASSPLGGRYEQY
NA	TRBV28	TRBJ2-5	ASSLRTGGQETQY
NA	TRBV27	TRBJ2-1	ASSSSPNNEQF
once	TRBV20-1	TRBJ1-2	SARGQLGYT
NA	TRBV28	TRBJ2-2	ASSPMPQPGELF
once	TRBV25-1	TRBJ2-7	ASNGQGYEQY
NA	TRBV7-6	TRBJ1-5	ASSLASHNNQPQH
NA	TRBV7-9	TRBJ1-3	ASSPPSGNTIY
NA	TRBV7-9	TRBJ2-1	ASSFSGTANEQF
NA	TRBV6-8	TRBJ2-3	ASIPPPTAGPTDTQY
NA	TRBV7-9	TRBJ2-7	ASSYAQGVDYEQY
NA	TRBV18	TRBJ2-2	ASSPGTVRGELF
NA	TRBV11-2	TRBJ1-5	ASSYDKGWRLHQPQH
few	TRBV19	TRBJ1-2	ASSIFRDGGYT